This entry lists 28 T cell receptor beta chains sequenced from one sample in a study of blood T cells in healthy people across ages. A J-beta primer mix and a sample-barcoded 5' primer were used in a second PCR of about 7 to 11 cycles. TCRdb re-called the 5' RACE reads with MiXCR, one entry per CDR3 protein. The table shows around 990,000 distinct CDR3 sequences, with 35% to 40% occurring only once. The sample was blood. The receptors here all came from a man between 18 and 35 years old in good health.

This clonotype was recorded once. Germline is not matched at one junction end, which may reflect a read error. This chain connects TRBV4-2 to TRBJ2-2, with a weak D call TRBD1 (6 bases). The CDR3 contains 15 residues. Germline CDR1 reads LGHNA; CDR2 reads YNFKEQ. CDR3 sequence reads: CASSSGTTNTGKLFF. The CDR3 region has the DNA TGTGCCAGCAGCTCCGGGACAACGAACACCGGGAAGCTGTTTTTT.

The chain has TRBV28 and TRBJ1-5, with D uncertain. Germline assignment: CDR1 MDHEN and CDR2 SYDVKM. V lost 5 bases, J lost 4 bases, and 21 bases lay in between. CDR3 length: 17 amino acids. The CDR3 protein is CASSHRAGQKENQPQHF. The CDR3 DNA follows: TGTGCCAGCAGTCACCGGGCTGGGCAAAAAGAGAATCAGCCCCAGCATTTT.

The rearrangement joins TRBV6-6 to TRBJ2-7, with D possibly matching TRBD1 (6 bases). V lost 5 bases and J 5 bases, leaving 16 bases between the germline ends. This CDR3 contains 14 residues. Germline values: CDR1 MNHNY, CDR2 SVGAGI (reference sequence). The chain's CDR3 is CASSQGFNGDEQYF. DNA for the CDR3: TGTGCCAGCAGTCAGGGGTTCAACGGGGACGAGCAGTACTTC.

This clonotype was detected ten times or more. The chain is built from TRBV2 and TRBJ1-2; the D gene is possibly TRBD1 (6 bases). Germline V CDR1 and CDR2: SNHLY, FYNNEI. This CDR3 is built from 14 residues. V lost 5 bases to trimming and J lost 4 bases, with 14 bases between them. CDR3: CASSLQGQPYGYTF. The CDR3 DNA follows: TGTGCCAGCAGTCTCCAAGGACAGCCCTATGGCTACACCTTC. Filled out from reference TRBV2 and TRBJ1-2, the complete variable domain reads EPEVTQTPSHQVTQMGQEVILRCVPISNHLYFYWYRQILGQKVEFLVSFYNNEISEKSEIFDDQFSVERPDGSNFTLKIRSTKLEDSAMYFCASSLQGQPYGYTFGSGTRLTVV.

The rearrangement joins TRBV6-5 to TRBJ2-3; 7 nucleotides line up with TRBD2. The junction had 3 bases not matched to a gene; V was cut back by 2 bases and J by 1 base. Germline values: CDR1 MNHEY, CDR2 SVGAGI. This CDR3 contains 15 residues. CDR3 nucleotide sequence: TGTGCCAGCAGTTACGAGCGGGGCGGCACAGATACGCAGTATTTT. Translation gives CASSYERGGTDTQYF.

This chain uses TRBV9 with TRBJ2-3, with D uncertain. Trimming removed 3 bases from V and 6 bases from J, with 11 bases in between. Germline V gene sequence: CDR1 SGDLS, CDR2 YYNGEE. The CDR3 extends over 13 amino acids. CDR3 DNA: TGTGCCAGCAGCGGAGCTGCCATCGATACGCAGTATTTT. Encoded protein: CASSGAAIDTQYF. The variable domain in full, with the rest retrieved from reference TRBV9 and TRBJ2-3, is DSGVTQTPKHLITATGQRVTLRCSPRSGDLSVYWYQQSLDQGLQFLIQYYNGEERAKGNILERFSAQQFPDLHSELNLSSLELGDSALYFCASSGAAIDTQYFGPGTRLTVL.

The genes are TRBV20-1 and TRBJ1-4; 8 bases are shared with TRBD1. Germline V gives CDR1 DFQATT, CDR2 SNEGSKA (reference sequence). Trimming removed 1 base from V and 6 bases from J; junction bases left unmatched: 7. The CDR3 runs to 15 residues. CDR3: CSARALTGVDEKLFF. As DNA, the CDR3 is TGCAGTGCTAGAGCCTTGACAGGGGTGGATGAAAAACTGTTTTTT.

With regard to this clonotype: Given a much more abundant clone one base away, this may be a read error. The chain recombines TRBV10-3 with TRBJ2-3; D not certain. Germline loops: CDR1 ENHRY, CDR2 SYGVKD. The V gene lost 5 bases and the J gene lost 2 bases, with 2 bases spanning the gap. This CDR3 is 11 amino acids long. CDR3: CAISITDTQYF. The CDR3 nucleotides read TGTGCCATCAGTATCACAGATACGCAGTATTTT.

This sequence joins TRBV10-3 and TRBJ1-6, with D tentatively TRBD1 (5 bases). V lost 2 bases to trimming and J lost 10 bases, with 12 bases between them. The germline gives CDR1 ENHRY, CDR2 SYGVKD. The CDR3 has 14 residues. DNA of the CDR3: TGTGCCATCAGTGAGCAGGGTCCGCAGTCACCCCTCCACTTT. It codes for CAISEQGPQSPLHF.

There are a few counts of this clonotype. The rearrangement links TRBV2 to TRBJ1-4, with D possibly TRBD1 on 5 matching bases. Trimming shortened V by 6 bases and J by 0 bases, and 11 bases separated the two germline ends. The CDR3 covers 15 residues. Germline V gene data show CDR1 as SNHLY and CDR2 as FYNNEI. The chain's CDR3 is CASSPDTATNEKLFF. DNA for the CDR3: TGTGCCAGCAGCCCGGACACCGCAACTAATGAAAAACTGTTTTTT.

The chain uses TRBV27 and TRBJ1-6; D not certain. Trimming took off 5 bases at V and 9 bases at J, with 8 bases between the two ends. The CDR3 is made up of 12 amino acids. Germline V CDR1 and CDR2: MNHEY, SMNVEV (reference sequence). CDR3 DNA: TGTGCCAGCAGTGAGGGCTCTTCACCCCTCCACTTT. Translated: CASSEGSSPLHF.

J is TRBJ1-1 and V is TRBV7-2; D is unclear. The CDR3 runs 12 residues. Looked up from germline, CDR1 is SGHTA and CDR2 is FQGNSA. Trimming cost V 3 bases and J 3 bases, with 5 bases left between them. In DNA form, the CDR3 reads TGTGCCAGCAGCTTCCTTTACACTGAAGCTTTCTTT. The encoded protein is CASSFLYTEAFF.

The CDR3 sequence: CSARVPPGVGGELFF. The CDR3 nucleotides read TGCAGTGCTAGAGTCCCTCCAGGGGTTGGCGGGGAGCTGTTTTTT. The V call is TRBV20-1, the J call TRBJ2-2; D perhaps matches TRBD1 (6 bases). The CDR3 length is 15 residues. Trimming left V 1 base short and J 7 bases short, with 16 bases between. Per the germline V gene, CDR1 is DFQATT and CDR2 is SNEGSKA (reference sequence).

The chain combines TRBV10-3 with TRBJ1-2; the D is unclear. With 3 bases removed from V and 6 bases from J, the gap between germline ends came to 14 bases. The CDR3 length is 14 residues. Germline CDR1 reads ENHRY; CDR2 reads SYGVKD. The CDR3 DNA sequence: TGTGCCATCAGTGAAGTCCGGGGTATCGATGGCTACACCTTC. It yields the protein CAISEVRGIDGYTF.

The chain links TRBV5-1 to TRBJ1-1, with D uncertain. The CDR3 covers 12 residues. Trimming removed 3 bases from V and 3 bases from J, with 6 bases in between. Germline V gives CDR1 SGHRS, CDR2 YFSETQ. CDR3: CASSSVDTEAFF. DNA of the CDR3: TGCGCCAGCAGCTCGGTAGACACTGAAGCTTTCTTT.

The genes are TRBV27 and TRBJ1-1; 11 nucleotides match TRBD1. The CDR3 is 16 residues long. Germline V gene sequence: CDR1 MNHEY, CDR2 SMNVEV (reference sequence). The V and J ends lost 2 bases and 4 bases, in that order; junction bases with no gene match: 6. This CDR3 is CASSLLWTGGPTEAFF. In DNA, the CDR3 is TGTGCCAGCAGTTTACTCTGGACAGGGGGCCCCACTGAAGCTTTCTTT.

This clonotype was counted only a few times. The chain links TRBV20-1 to TRBJ1-3; no reliable D call. Trimming removed 5 bases at V and 7 bases at J, with 6 bases between. This CDR3 spans 10 amino acids. The germline CDR1 and CDR2 sequences are DFQATT and SNEGSKA (reference sequence). The CDR3 here is CSASGNTIYF. The CDR3 DNA follows: TGCAGTGCTTCCGGGAACACCATATATTTT.

This clonotype was seen more than once but under ten times. The rearrangement links TRBV6-2 or TRBV6-3 to TRBJ2-7; 8 bases align to TRBD1. There are 14 residues in the CDR3. After removal of 7 bases from V and 5 bases from J, the junction contained 10 bases not matched to a gene. The germline gives CDR1 MNHEY, CDR2 SVGEGT. The DNA for the CDR3 is TGTGCCAGCATGCCGGACAGGGTCTTCAACGAGCAGTACTTC. Amino acids: CASMPDRVFNEQYF.

V gene TRBV14 combines with J gene TRBJ2-2; D might be TRBD1 (5 bases). The CDR3 has 14 amino acids. In germline, CDR1 is SGHDN, CDR2 FVKESK. V dropped 4 bases and J dropped 4 bases, with 10 bases sitting between them. As DNA, the CDR3 is TGTGCCAGCAGCCGGGCAGGGTCCACCGGGGAGCTGTTTTTT. As protein: CASSRAGSTGELFF.

The J gene is TRBJ2-1, the V gene TRBV7-9; D might be TRBD2 (6 bases). The V gene's germline CDR1 is SEHNR and CDR2 FQNEAQ (reference sequence). V lost 3 bases and J 1 base, leaving 16 bases between the germline ends. The CDR3 extends over 17 amino acids. The CDR3 sequence is CASSFTRPGGSYNEQFF. The CDR3 DNA follows: TGTGCCAGCAGCTTTACTCGACCTGGGGGGTCCTACAATGAGCAGTTCTTC.

This chain links TRBV20-1 with TRBJ1-5; 8 bases align to TRBD1. The CDR3 runs to 15 residues. J gave up 0 bases and V 6 bases, and 7 bases lay outside the gene matches. Germline values: CDR1 DFQATT, CDR2 SNEGSKA (reference sequence). CDR3 protein: CSASTGGSSNQPQHF. In DNA form, the CDR3 reads TGCAGTGCCTCTACAGGGGGTAGTAGCAATCAGCCCCAGCATTTT.

The table lists this clonotype with many counts. The gene calls are TRBV6-6 and TRBJ2-7; D gene ambiguous. Germline V gene sequence: CDR1 MNHNY, CDR2 SVGAGI (reference sequence). The ends were cut back, 2 bases at V and 3 bases at J, with 8 bases in the middle. The CDR3 totals 13 residues. The CDR3 protein is CASSYADGYEQYF. CDR3 nucleotide sequence: TGTGCCAGCAGTTACGCGGACGGCTACGAGCAGTACTTC.

This clonotype appeared a few times. The rearrangement uses TRBV29-1 and TRBJ2-5; D is undetermined. Germline loops: CDR1 SQVTM, CDR2 ANQGSEA. There are 11 residues in the CDR3. The V and J ends lost 5 bases and 11 bases respectively, with 15 bases between them. CDR3 DNA sequence: TGCAGCGTTTCCCAGTGGGGTGAGCAGTACTTC. Protein: CSVSQWGEQYF.

This chain links TRBV21-1 with TRBJ2-7; the table's TRBD2 call for D was not verified on the DNA. TRBV21-1 is a documented pseudogene. The CDR3 has 15 amino acids. The CDR3 sequence: CASSKRRGEVYEQYF. The CDR3 DNA reads as TGTGCCAGCAGCAAACGTCGAGGGGAGGTGTACGAGCAGTACTTC.

The chain recombines TRBV20-1 with TRBJ2-7; D may be TRBD2 (7 bases). The germline V gene has CDR1 DFQATT and CDR2 SNEGSKA (reference sequence). This CDR3 spans 14 amino acids. The ends were cut back, 0 bases at V and 7 bases at J, with 16 bases in the middle. CDR3 residues: CSAREGGAYNEQYF. The CDR3 nucleotides are TGCAGTGCTAGAGAGGGGGGGGCCTACAATGAGCAGTACTTC.

Ten or more counts support this clonotype. This chain links TRBV10-3 with TRBJ2-1; tentatively, D is TRBD1 (6 bases). The V end was cut by 3 bases, the J end by 8 bases, with 11 bases between. The CDR3 runs 13 residues. Per the germline V gene, CDR1 is ENHRY and CDR2 is SYGVKD. The CDR3 DNA sequence: TGTGCCATCAGTGACCTACAGGGCCATGAGCAGTTCTTC. Protein sequence: CAISDLQGHEQFF.

The chain recombines TRBV6-1 with TRBJ2-1, with D unresolved. Trimming pared 3 bases from V and 13 bases from J, leaving 19 bases between. CDR1 is MNHNS and CDR2 is SASEGT in the germline V gene. This CDR3 has 14 residues. The CDR3 DNA reads as TGTGCCAGCAGTGATATTCCCATTCGGAAGACCCAGTTCTTC. It is translated as CASSDIPIRKTQFF.

For this clonotype: The junction does not match germline at one end; this may be a read error. The rearrangement uses TRBV7-2 and TRBJ1-5; D is ambiguous. CDR3 length equals 12 residues. Germline V lookup: CDR1 SGHTA, CDR2 FQGNSA. The CDR3 reads CASSLEVQLQHF. CDR3 nucleotides: TGTGCCAGCAGCTTAGAGGTACAGCTCCAGCATTTT.